Shown below are 23 T cell receptor beta chains from a single sample sequenced in a study of T cell repertoires in cytomegalovirus infection. Via MiXCR, TCRdb re-called the reads, giving one row per CDR3 protein. The sample records 200,000 or so distinct CDR3 sequences, roughly 27% being singletons. The specimen was PBMCs. The receptors here all came from a human donor in good health (CMV status not recorded). Some clones in this sample may be carry-over from other donors' samples.

This clonotype was recorded a few times. The chain is built from TRBV10-3 and TRBJ1-4; D is ambiguous. Germline CDR1 reads ENHRY; CDR2 reads SYGVKD. Trimming shortened V by 2 bases and J by 8 bases, and 12 bases separated the two germline ends. The CDR3 consists of 14 residues. The DNA of the CDR3 is TGTGCCATCAGTGAGAATTCGGTCGGGGAAAAACTGTTTTTT. It specifies CAISENSVGEKLFF.

This clonotype has just a few counts. The chain recombines TRBV15 with TRBJ2-1, with a possible D match to TRBD1 (6 bases). In germline, CDR1 is LNHNV, CDR2 YYDKDF (reference sequence). This CDR3 comprises 14 residues. Trimming shortened V by 8 bases and J by 0 bases, and 11 bases separated the two germline ends. The DNA of the CDR3 is TGTGCCACCGGGGGCTCCGGCTCCTACAATGAGCAGTTCTTC. This sequence encodes CATGGSGSYNEQFF.

This chain uses TRBV7-3 with TRBJ2-2; TRBD2 might be the D (7 bases). Germline V gene lookup returns CDR1 SGHTA and CDR2 FQGTGA. The V end lost 4 bases, the J end lost 6 bases, and 18 bases lay between the germline ends. The CDR3 runs 16 residues. The CDR3 region is CASSSTHRGAAGELFF. CDR3 coding DNA: TGTGCCAGCAGCTCAACCCACCGGGGGGCCGCCGGGGAGCTGTTTTTT.

This clonotype was counted between two and nine times. The J gene is TRBJ2-7, the V gene TRBV5-6, with D maybe TRBD1 (6 bases). The ends were cut back, 6 bases at V and 7 bases at J, with 23 bases in the middle. The CDR3 is made up of 15 amino acids. Germline values: CDR1 SGHDT, CDR2 YYEEEE. CDR3 region: CASKNWDISPWEQYF. CDR3 in DNA: TGTGCCAGCAAAAATTGGGACATTTCTCCCTGGGAGCAGTACTTC.

This clonotype was counted a few times. The chain couples TRBV3-1 to TRBJ1-4, with TRBD1 as a possible D gene (5 bases). CDR1 LGHDT and CDR2 YNNKEL come from the germline V gene (reference sequence). This CDR3 comprises 15 residues. V was trimmed by 4 bases and J by 16 bases, leaving 25 bases between them. Here the CDR3 DNA reads TGTGCCAGCAGCCCCCCAGGGTGGCTGACGATGCCTCCGTTTTTT. As protein: CASSPPGWLTMPPFF.

Ten or more counts support this clonotype. An end of the junction does not agree with germline; a read error may underlie this. The genes are TRBV7-2 and TRBJ2-1; the match to TRBD2 covers 7 bases. The CDR3 runs to 13 residues. CDR1 and CDR2 (germline): SGHTA, FQGNSA. CDR3 residues: CASSPNPGREWIF. In nucleotides, the CDR3 is TGTGCCAGCAGCCCCAATCCGGGGAGGGAGTGGATCTTC.

This clonotype has ten or more counts. The chain employs TRBV7-2 and TRBJ1-5, with D possibly matching TRBD1 (5 bases). Germline loops: CDR1 SGHTA, CDR2 FQGNSA. The CDR3 runs 16 residues. Trimming took 1 base from V and 0 from J, leaving 10 bases between them. The CDR3 region is CASSLDEGFSNQPQHF. The CDR3 coding sequence is TGTGCCAGCAGCTTAGATGAGGGGTTTAGCAATCAGCCCCAGCATTTT.

The chain recombines TRBV12-3 or TRBV12-4 with TRBJ2-4; D may match TRBD1 or TRBD2 (6 bases each). This CDR3 comprises 15 residues. Trimming removed 6 bases from V and 5 bases from J, with 17 bases in between. CDR3 in DNA: TGTGCCAGCAGACTCTCGGGGGCCAGTCAAAACATTCAGTACTTC. It yields the protein CASRLSGASQNIQYF.

This clonotype was seen a handful of times. V is TRBV6-2 or TRBV6-3 and J is TRBJ1-1; D unresolved. The CDR3 runs to 14 residues. V was cut by 2 bases and J by 4 bases, with 11 bases left in between. Germline-derived CDR1 and CDR2 are MNHEY and SVGEGT. For the CDR3, the DNA is TGTGCCAGCAGTTACGAAGCCTCGAGCACTGAAGCTTTCTTT. Amino acid sequence: CASSYEASSTEAFF.

The chain uses TRBV20-1 and TRBJ1-3, with D perhaps matching TRBD1 (6 bases). Trimming shortened V by 0 bases and J by 0 bases, and 15 bases separated the two germline ends. Germline V gene sequence: CDR1 DFQATT, CDR2 SNEGSKA (reference sequence). The CDR3 runs 17 residues. The CDR3 nucleotides read TGCAGTGCTAGAGATTTGGGGGCACGGGGCTCTGGAAACACCATATATTTT. Residues: CSARDLGARGSGNTIYF.

In this sample, this clonotype turned up once. This sequence joins TRBV4-2 and TRBJ2-7; D call uncertain. Germline V lookup: CDR1 LGHNA, CDR2 YNFKEQ. V was pared by 4 bases and J by 6 bases, with 25 bases between. The CDR3 extends over 17 amino acids. CDR3 residues: CASSPELRLVANGEQYF. The DNA for the CDR3 is TGTGCCAGCAGCCCAGAATTGAGGCTAGTGGCCAATGGCGAGCAGTACTTC.

The V gene is TRBV10-3, the J gene TRBJ2-7, with D uncertain. The germline CDR1 and CDR2 sequences are ENHRY and SYGVKD. The V gene lost 6 bases and the J gene lost 6 bases, with 9 bases spanning the gap. This CDR3 comprises 11 residues. In nucleotides, the CDR3 is TGTGCCATCAGGGGAAATAGCGAGCAGTACTTC. Its translation is CAIRGNSEQYF.

The J gene is TRBJ1-1, the V gene TRBV4-3; D unclear. Germline values: CDR1 LGHNA, CDR2 YSLEER. Trimming shortened V by 0 bases and J by 5 bases, and 10 bases separated the two germline ends. This CDR3 contains 14 residues. This CDR3 is CASSQEEGRTEAFF. As DNA, the CDR3 is TGCGCCAGCAGCCAAGAGGAAGGGAGGACTGAAGCTTTCTTT.

This clonotype was picked up a small number of times. This sequence joins TRBV11-2 and TRBJ2-3; 8 nucleotides match TRBD2. Trimming cost V 1 base and J 1 base; bases outside gene matches: 7. CDR1 is SGHAT and CDR2 is FQNNGV in the germline V gene. The CDR3 has 17 amino acids. The CDR3 here is CASSLAPRGGRTDTQYF. CDR3 DNA: TGTGCCAGCAGCTTAGCCCCCCGCGGGGGGCGCACAGATACGCAGTATTTT.

V usage is TRBV20-1 and J usage is TRBJ2-7; D is undetermined. Germline CDR1 DFQATT, CDR2 SNEGSKA (reference sequence). The CDR3 totals 14 residues. Trimming stripped 3 bases from V and 0 bases from J, with 12 bases between. The CDR3 region has the DNA TGCAGTGCTAGGGTGGAAGGGTTCTCCTACGAGCAGTACTTC. Translated, it gives CSARVEGFSYEQYF.

The chain recombines TRBV19 with TRBJ1-5; TRBD1 agrees at 7 bases. The J segment lost 0 bases and the V segment lost 7 bases, leaving 6 bases of the junction unmatched. This CDR3 is built from 15 residues. The germline V gene encodes CDR1 LNHDA and CDR2 SQIVND (reference sequence). CDR3 protein: CASTLGGFSNQPQHF. For the CDR3, the DNA is TGTGCCAGTACCCTAGGGGGCTTTAGCAATCAGCCCCAGCATTTT.

This clonotype was recorded at least ten times. V and J are TRBV12-3 or TRBV12-4 and TRBJ2-7; TRBD2 might be the D (5 bases). Trimming took off 4 bases at V and 2 bases at J, with 9 bases between the two ends. This CDR3 has 13 residues. In DNA form, the CDR3 reads TGTGCCAGCAGTTCCGGGATCACCTACGAGCAGTACTTC. Translated, it gives CASSSGITYEQYF.

This clonotype was recorded a few times. The CDR3 loop reads CASSSGGTDAGNTIYF. Here the CDR3 DNA reads TGTGCCAGCAGCTCGGGGGGGACAGACGCTGGAAACACCATATATTTT. This sequence joins TRBV7-4 and TRBJ1-3; 7 positions match TRBD1. The CDR3 consists of 16 residues. Germline CDR1 and CDR2: SGHVT and SQSDAQ. The V segment lost 4 bases and the J segment 2 bases; nucleotides outside the gene matches: 8.

The V call is TRBV2, the J call TRBJ1-1; D not certain. This CDR3 has 13 residues. Trimming pared 6 bases from V and 1 base from J, leaving 9 bases between. CDR1 and CDR2 from the germline V gene are SNHLY and FYNNEI. The CDR3 protein is CASRPNSNTEAFF. CDR3 nucleotides: TGTGCCAGCAGACCAAACTCGAACACTGAAGCTTTCTTT. Complete variable domain (other parts from reference TRBV2 and TRBJ1-1): EPEVTQTPSHQVTQMGQEVILRCVPISNHLYFYWYRQILGQKVEFLVSFYNNEISEKSEIFDDQFSVERPDGSNFTLKIRSTKLEDSAMYFCASRPNSNTEAFFGQGTRLTVV.

There are a few counts of this clonotype. This sequence joins TRBV2 and TRBJ2-6; tentatively, D is TRBD2 (5 bases). Trimming took off 4 bases at V and 2 bases at J, with 12 bases between the two ends. The germline gives CDR1 SNHLY, CDR2 FYNNEI. There are 16 residues in the CDR3. In nucleotides, the CDR3 is TGTGCCAGCAGTGGAGGGTTAAAGGCTGGGGCCAACGTCCTGACTTTC. Its translation: CASSGGLKAGANVLTF.

The chain uses TRBV12-3 or TRBV12-4 and TRBJ1-3; D unclear. The length of the CDR3 is 17 residues. V dropped 6 bases and J dropped 2 bases, with 20 bases sitting between them. CDR3 protein: CASRTLVRRLTGNTIYF. For the CDR3, the DNA is TGTGCCAGCAGAACCCTCGTGCGGAGGTTGACTGGAAACACCATATATTTT.

CDR3 in amino acids: CASSQESSGSYGYTF. The CDR3, as DNA: TGCGCCAGCAGCCAAGAATCTTCCGGGTCCTATGGCTACACCTTC. The rearrangement joins TRBV4-1 to TRBJ1-2, with D unresolved. The CDR3 consists of 15 residues. The ends were cut back, 0 bases at V and 4 bases at J, with 12 bases in the middle. Germline values: CDR1 MGHRA, CDR2 YSYEKL.

This clonotype was detected only a few times. The rearrangement joins TRBV29-1 to TRBJ2-5, with 7 bases that match TRBD1. This CDR3 contains 14 residues. Per germline, CDR1 SQVTM and CDR2 ANQGSEA. Trimming took 2 bases from V and 1 from J; bases not matched to a gene: 4. The CDR3: CSVELAGGQETQYF. The CDR3 region has the DNA TGCAGCGTTGAATTGGCAGGGGGCCAAGAGACCCAGTACTTC. The whole variable domain, remainder taken from reference TRBV29-1 and TRBJ2-5, is SAVISQKPSRDICQRGTSLTIQCQVDSQVTMMFWYRQQPGQSLTLIATANQGSEATYESGFVIDKFPISRPNLTFSTLTVSNMSPEDSSIYLCSVELAGGQETQYFGPGTRLLVL.